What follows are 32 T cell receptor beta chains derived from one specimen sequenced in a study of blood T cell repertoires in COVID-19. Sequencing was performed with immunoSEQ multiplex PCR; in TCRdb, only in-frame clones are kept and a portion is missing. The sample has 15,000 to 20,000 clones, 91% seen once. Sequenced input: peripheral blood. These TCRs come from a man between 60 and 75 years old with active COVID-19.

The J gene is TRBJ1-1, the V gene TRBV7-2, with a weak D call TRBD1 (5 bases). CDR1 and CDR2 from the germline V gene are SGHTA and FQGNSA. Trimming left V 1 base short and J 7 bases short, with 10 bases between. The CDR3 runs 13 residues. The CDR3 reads CASSLGTRSEAFF. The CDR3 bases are TGTGCCAGCAGCTTAGGGACACGGAGTGAAGCTTTCTTT. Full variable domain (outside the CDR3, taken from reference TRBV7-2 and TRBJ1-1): GAGVSQSPSNKVTEKGKDVELRCDPISGHTALYWYRQSLGQGLEFLIYFQGNSAPDKSGLPSDRFSAERTGGSVSTLTIQRTQQEDSAVYLCASSLGTRSEAFFGQGTRLTVV.

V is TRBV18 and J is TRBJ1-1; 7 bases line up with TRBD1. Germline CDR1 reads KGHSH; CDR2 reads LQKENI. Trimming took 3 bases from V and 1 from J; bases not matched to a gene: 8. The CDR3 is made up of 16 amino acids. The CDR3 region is CASSPYRGGSNTEAFF. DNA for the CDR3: TGTGCCAGCTCACCGTACAGGGGAGGCTCGAACACTGAAGCTTTCTTT. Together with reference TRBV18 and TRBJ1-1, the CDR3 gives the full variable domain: NAGVMQNPRHLVRRRGQEARLRCSPMKGHSHVYWYRQLPEEGLKFMVYLQKENIIDESGMPKERFSAEFPKEGPSILRIQQVVRGDSAAYFCASSPYRGGSNTEAFFGQGTRLTVV.

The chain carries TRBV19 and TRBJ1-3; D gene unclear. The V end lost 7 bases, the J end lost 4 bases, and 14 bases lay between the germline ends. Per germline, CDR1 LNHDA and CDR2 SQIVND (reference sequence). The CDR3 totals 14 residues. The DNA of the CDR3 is TGTGCCAGTAAGAGGGCACCGACGGGAAACACCATATATTTT. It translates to CASKRAPTGNTIYF.

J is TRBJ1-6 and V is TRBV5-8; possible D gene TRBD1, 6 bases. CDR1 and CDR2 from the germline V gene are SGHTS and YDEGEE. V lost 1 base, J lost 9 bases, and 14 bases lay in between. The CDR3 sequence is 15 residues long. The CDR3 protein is CASSLRSGAGSPLHF. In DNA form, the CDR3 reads TGTGCCAGCAGCTTGAGGTCAGGGGCGGGTTCACCCCTCCACTTT.

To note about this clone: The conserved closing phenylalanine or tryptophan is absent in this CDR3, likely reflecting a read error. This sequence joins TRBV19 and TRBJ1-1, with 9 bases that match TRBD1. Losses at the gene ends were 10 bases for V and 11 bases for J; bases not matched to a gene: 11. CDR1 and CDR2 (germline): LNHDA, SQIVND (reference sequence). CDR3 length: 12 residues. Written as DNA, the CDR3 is TGTGCCACTGGAGGGACAGGGATAGCCGCTTTCCTT. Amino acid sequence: CATGGTGIAAFL.

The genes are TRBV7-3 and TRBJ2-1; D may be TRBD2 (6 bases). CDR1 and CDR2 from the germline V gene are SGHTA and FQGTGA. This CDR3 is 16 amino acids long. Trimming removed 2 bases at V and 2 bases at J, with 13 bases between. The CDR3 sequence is CASSLQGGTTYNEQFF. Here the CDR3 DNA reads TGTGCCAGCAGCTTACAGGGCGGGACCACCTACAATGAGCAGTTCTTC.

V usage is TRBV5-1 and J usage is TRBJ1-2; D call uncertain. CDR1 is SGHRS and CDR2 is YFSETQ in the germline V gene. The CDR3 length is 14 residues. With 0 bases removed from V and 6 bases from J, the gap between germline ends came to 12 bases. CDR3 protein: CASSLGTGGNGYTF. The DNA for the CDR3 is TGCGCCAGCAGCTTGGGAACGGGAGGGAATGGCTACACCTTC.

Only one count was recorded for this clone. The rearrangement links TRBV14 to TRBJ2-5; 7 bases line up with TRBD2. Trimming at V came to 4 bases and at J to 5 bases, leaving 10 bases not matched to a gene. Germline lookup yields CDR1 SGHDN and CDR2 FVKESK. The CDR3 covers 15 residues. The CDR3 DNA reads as TGTGCCAGCAGCCTACCTTATAGCGGGCTGGAGACCCAGTACTTC. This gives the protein CASSLPYSGLETQYF. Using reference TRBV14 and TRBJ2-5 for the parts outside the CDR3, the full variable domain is EAGVTQFPSHSVIEKGQTVTLRCDPISGHDNLYWYRRVMGKEIKFLLHFVKESKQDESGMPNNRFLAERTGGTYSTLKVQPAELEDSGVYFCASSLPYSGLETQYFGPGTRLLVL.

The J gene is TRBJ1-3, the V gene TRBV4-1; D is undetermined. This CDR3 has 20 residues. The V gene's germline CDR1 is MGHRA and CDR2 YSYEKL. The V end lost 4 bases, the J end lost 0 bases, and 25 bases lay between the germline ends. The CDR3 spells CASSRQVSVSGKSSGNTIYF. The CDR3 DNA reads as TGCGCCAGCAGCCGCCAAGTTAGTGTGTCAGGCAAGAGCTCTGGAAACACCATATATTTT.

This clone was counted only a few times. The CDR3 DNA reads as TGCGCCAGCAGTGTACTAATCCAAGAGACCCAGTACTTC. This sequence encodes CASSVLIQETQYF. The genes are TRBV10-1 and TRBJ2-5; D not certain. Trimming shortened V by 4 bases and J by 1 base, and 7 bases separated the two germline ends. The CDR3 length is 13 residues. Per germline, CDR1 WNHNN and CDR2 SYGVQD (reference sequence).

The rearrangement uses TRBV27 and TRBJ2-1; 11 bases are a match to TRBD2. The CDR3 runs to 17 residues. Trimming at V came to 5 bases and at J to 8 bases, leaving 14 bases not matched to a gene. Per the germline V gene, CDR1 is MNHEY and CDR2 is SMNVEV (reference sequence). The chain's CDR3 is CASSPTLTSGAIDEQFF. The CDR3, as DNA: TGTGCCAGCAGTCCTACCCTGACTAGCGGGGCCATCGATGAGCAGTTCTTC.

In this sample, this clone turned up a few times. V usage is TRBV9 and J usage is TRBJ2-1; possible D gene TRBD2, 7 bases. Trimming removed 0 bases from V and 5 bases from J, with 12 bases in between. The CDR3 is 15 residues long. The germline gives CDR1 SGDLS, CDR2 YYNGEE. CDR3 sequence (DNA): TGTGCCAGCAGCGTAGAAGGGGGGGCGGACAATGAGCAGTTCTTC. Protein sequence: CASSVEGGADNEQFF.

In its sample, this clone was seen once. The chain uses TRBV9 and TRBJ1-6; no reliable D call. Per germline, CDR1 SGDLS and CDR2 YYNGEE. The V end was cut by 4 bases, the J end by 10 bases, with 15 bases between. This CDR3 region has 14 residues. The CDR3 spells CASSSRSLVSPLHF. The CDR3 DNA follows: TGTGCCAGCAGCTCACGAAGCTTGGTCTCACCCCTCCACTTT. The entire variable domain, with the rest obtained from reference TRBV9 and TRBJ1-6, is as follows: DSGVTQTPKHLITATGQRVTLRCSPRSGDLSVYWYQQSLDQGLQFLIQYYNGEERAKGNILERFSAQQFPDLHSELNLSSLELGDSALYFCASSSRSLVSPLHFGNGTRLTVT.

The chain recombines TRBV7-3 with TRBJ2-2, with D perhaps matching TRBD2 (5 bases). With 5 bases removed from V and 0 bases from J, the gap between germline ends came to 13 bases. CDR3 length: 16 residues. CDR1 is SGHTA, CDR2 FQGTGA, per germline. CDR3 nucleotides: TGTGCCAGCAGCCAGTCAGCGGCCGCGAACACCGGGGAGCTGTTTTTT. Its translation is CASSQSAAANTGELFF.

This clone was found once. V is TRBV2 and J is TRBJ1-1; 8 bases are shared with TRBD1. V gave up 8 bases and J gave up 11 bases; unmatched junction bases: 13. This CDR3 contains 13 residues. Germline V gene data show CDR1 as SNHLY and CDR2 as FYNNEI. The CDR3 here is CASRIETGASAFF. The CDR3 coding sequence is TGTGCCAGCCGAATCGAGACAGGGGCATCGGCTTTCTTT.

The chain's CDR3 is CASGLSNQPQHF. CDR3 nucleotides: TGTGCCAGCGGCCTTAGCAATCAGCCCCAGCATTTT. The chain employs TRBV6-6 and TRBJ1-5; D is uncertain. The CDR3 is 12 amino acids. V lost 8 bases, J lost 0 bases, and 5 bases lay in between. The germline V gene has CDR1 MNHNY and CDR2 SVGAGI (reference sequence).

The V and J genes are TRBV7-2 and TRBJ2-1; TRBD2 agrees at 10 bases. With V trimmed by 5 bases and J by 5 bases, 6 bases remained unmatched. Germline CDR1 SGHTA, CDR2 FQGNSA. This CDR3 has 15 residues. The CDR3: CASSHSGGAHNEQFF. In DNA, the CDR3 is TGTGCCAGCAGCCACAGCGGGGGGGCCCACAATGAGCAGTTCTTC.

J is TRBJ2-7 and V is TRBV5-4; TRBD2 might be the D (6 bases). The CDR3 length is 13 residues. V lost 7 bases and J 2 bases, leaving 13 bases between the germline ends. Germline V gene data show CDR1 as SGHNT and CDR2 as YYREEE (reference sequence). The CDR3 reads CASSRETTYEQYF. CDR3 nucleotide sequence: TGTGCCAGCTCTCGGGAGACAACCTACGAGCAGTACTTC.

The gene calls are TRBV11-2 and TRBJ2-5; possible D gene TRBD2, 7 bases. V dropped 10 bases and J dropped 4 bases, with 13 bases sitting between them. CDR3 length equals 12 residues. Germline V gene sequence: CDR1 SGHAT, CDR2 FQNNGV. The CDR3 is CATEGGGETQYF. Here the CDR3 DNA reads TGTGCCACCGAAGGGGGGGGAGAGACCCAGTACTTC.

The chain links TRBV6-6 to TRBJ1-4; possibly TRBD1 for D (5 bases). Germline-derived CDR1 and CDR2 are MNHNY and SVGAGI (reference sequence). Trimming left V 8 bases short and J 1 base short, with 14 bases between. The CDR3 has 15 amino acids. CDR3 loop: CASLGGYETNEKLFF. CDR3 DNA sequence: TGTGCCAGCCTGGGGGGGTACGAAACTAATGAAAAACTGTTTTTT.

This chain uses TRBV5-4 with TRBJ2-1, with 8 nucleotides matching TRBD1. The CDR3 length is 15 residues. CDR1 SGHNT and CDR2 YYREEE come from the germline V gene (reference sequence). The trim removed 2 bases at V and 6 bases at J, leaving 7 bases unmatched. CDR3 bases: TGTGCCAGCAGCTTAGAGTTACAGGGGGGCAATGAGCAGTTCTTC. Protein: CASSLELQGGNEQFF.

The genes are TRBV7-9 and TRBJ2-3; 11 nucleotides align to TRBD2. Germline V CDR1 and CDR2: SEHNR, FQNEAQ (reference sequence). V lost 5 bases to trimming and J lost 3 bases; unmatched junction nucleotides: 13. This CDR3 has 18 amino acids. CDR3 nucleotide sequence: TGTGCCAGCAGCCCCATCGTGGCTAGCGGGGGGTTAACAGATACGCAGTATTTT. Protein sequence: CASSPIVASGGLTDTQYF.

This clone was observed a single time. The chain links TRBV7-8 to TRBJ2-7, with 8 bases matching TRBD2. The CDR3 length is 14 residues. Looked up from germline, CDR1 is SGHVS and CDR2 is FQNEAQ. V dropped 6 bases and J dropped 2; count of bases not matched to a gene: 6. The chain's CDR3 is CASRIAGPTYEQYF. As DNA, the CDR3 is TGTGCCAGCAGGATAGCGGGACCGACCTACGAGCAGTACTTC. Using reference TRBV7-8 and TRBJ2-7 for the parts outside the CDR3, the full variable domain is GAGVSQSPRYKVAKRGQDVALRCDPISGHVSLFWYQQALGQGPEFLTYFQNEAQLDKSGLPSDRFFAERPEGSVSTLKIQRTQQEDSAVYLCASRIAGPTYEQYFGPGTRLTVT.

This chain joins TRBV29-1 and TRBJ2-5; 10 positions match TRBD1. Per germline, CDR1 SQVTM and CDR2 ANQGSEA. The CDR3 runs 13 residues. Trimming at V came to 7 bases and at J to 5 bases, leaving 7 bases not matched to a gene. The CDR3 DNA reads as TGCAGCGGAGGACAGGGGGTGTGGGAGACCCAGTACTTC. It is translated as CSGGQGVWETQYF. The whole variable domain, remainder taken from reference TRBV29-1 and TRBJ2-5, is SAVISQKPSRDICQRGTSLTIQCQVDSQVTMMFWYRQQPGQSLTLIATANQGSEATYESGFVIDKFPISRPNLTFSTLTVSNMSPEDSSIYLCSGGQGVWETQYFGPGTRLLVL.

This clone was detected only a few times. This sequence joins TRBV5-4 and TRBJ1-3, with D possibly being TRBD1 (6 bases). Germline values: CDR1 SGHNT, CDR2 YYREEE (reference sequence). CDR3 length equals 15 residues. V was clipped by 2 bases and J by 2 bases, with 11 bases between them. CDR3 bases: TGTGCCAGCAGCTTCGGGGGGCCTGCTGGAAACACCATATATTTT. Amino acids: CASSFGGPAGNTIYF. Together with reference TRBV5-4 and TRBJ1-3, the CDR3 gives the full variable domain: ETGVTQSPTHLIKTRGQQVTLRCSSQSGHNTVSWYQQALGQGPQFIFQYYREEENGRGNFPPRFSGLQFPNYSSELNVNALELDDSALYLCASSFGGPAGNTIYFGEGSWLTVV.

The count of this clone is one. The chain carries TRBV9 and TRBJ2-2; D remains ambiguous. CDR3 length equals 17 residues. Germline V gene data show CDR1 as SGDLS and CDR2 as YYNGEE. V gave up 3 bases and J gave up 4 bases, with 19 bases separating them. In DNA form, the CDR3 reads TGTGCCAGCAGCGCCCCCCCACTTAGTAGTATCACCGGGGAGCTGTTTTTT. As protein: CASSAPPLSSITGELFF.

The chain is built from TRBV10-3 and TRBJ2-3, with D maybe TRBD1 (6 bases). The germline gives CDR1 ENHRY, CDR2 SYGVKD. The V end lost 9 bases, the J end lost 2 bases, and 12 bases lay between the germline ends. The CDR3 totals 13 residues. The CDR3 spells CAMGAEHTDTQYF. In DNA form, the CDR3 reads TGTGCCATGGGGGCAGAACACACAGATACGCAGTATTTT.

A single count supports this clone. The CDR3 protein is CASSTTGLGEQYV. The CDR3 nucleotides are TGTGCCAGCAGTACGACAGGACTGGGGGAGCAGTACGTC. This sequence joins TRBV12-3 or TRBV12-4 and TRBJ2-7; maybe TRBD1 (6 bases). Trimming took 5 bases from V and 7 from J, leaving 15 bases between them. The CDR3 covers 13 residues.

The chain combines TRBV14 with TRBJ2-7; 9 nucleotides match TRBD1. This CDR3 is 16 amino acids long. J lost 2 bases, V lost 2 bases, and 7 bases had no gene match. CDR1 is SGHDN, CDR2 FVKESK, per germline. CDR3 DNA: TGTGCCAGCAGCCAATTTGAGGGGACAGGGCCCTACGAGCAGTACGTC. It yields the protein CASSQFEGTGPYEQYV.

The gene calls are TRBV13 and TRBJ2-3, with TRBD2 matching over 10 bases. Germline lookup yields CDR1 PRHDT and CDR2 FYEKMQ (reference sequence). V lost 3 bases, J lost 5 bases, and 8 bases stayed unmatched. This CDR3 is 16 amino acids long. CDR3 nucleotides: TGTGCCAGCAGCTTCCGCCTAGCGGGGGTAAGAGATACGCAGTATTTT. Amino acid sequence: CASSFRLAGVRDTQYF.

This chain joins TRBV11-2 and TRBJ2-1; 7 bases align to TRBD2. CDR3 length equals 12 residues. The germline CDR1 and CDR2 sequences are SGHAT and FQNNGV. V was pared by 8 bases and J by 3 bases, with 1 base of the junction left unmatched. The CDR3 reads CASRGDYNEQFF. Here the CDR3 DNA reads TGTGCCAGCCGGGGGGACTACAATGAGCAGTTCTTC.

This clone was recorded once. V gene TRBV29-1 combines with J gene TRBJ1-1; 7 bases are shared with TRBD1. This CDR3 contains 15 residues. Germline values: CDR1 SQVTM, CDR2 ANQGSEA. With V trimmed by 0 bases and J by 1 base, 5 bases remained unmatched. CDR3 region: CSVEDRGYPNTEAFF. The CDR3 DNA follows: TGCAGCGTTGAAGACAGGGGGTATCCGAACACTGAAGCTTTCTTT.